These T cell receptor beta chains were read from a single sample in a study of Ad26.COV2.S vaccination and SARS-CoV-2 variants. Sequenced by immunoSEQ multiplex PCR; TCRdb stores in-frame clones only, minus some. The sample has approximately 410,000 clones, around nine tenths seen once. This sample comprised peripheral blood, obtained in a trial of Ad26.COV2.S vaccine versus placebo. These receptors all come from a person between 18 and 60 years old who received the Ad26.COV2.S COVID-19 vaccine or a placebo. CDR3s include the opening cysteine and the closing phenylalanine or tryptophan. Fields, in order: V gene, CDR3 protein.

V gene: TRBV28
CDR3 protein: CASRQGTGANVLTF

V gene: TRBV3-1/TRBV3-2
CDR3 protein: CASSQGQFYTEAFF

V gene: TRBV9
CDR3 protein: CASSENSNQPQHF

V gene: TRBV27
CDR3 protein: CASSLLGRGTEAFF

V gene: TRBV6-6
CDR3 protein: CASSPHPTGQPQHF

V gene: TRBV30
CDR3 protein: CAWSVSGVGTQYF

V gene: TRBV7-9
CDR3 protein: CASSLRPADSGANVLTF

V gene: TRBV28
CDR3 protein: CASSHPPRAAGREQYF

V gene: TRBV9
CDR3 protein: CASSPEDRSNTGELFF

V gene: TRBV28
CDR3 protein: CASSSAVQGARSTEAFF

V gene: TRBV21-1
CDR3 protein: CASSIFHTSTNEKLFF

V gene: TRBV4-3
CDR3 protein: CASSQWLPEAGTNYEQYF

V gene: TRBV12-3/TRBV12-4
CDR3 protein: CASSFFDTGELFF

V gene: TRBV25-1
CDR3 protein: CASSAWDTEAFF

V gene: TRBV3-1/TRBV3-2
CDR3 protein: CASSQQDRDSGNTIYF

V gene: TRBV19
CDR3 protein: CASRMGGRVGTEAFF

V gene: TRBV7-6
CDR3 protein: CASRPIAGGHNEQFF

V gene: TRBV5-6
CDR3 protein: CASSLVLNNSPLHF

V gene: TRBV29-1
CDR3 protein: CSVETGTPYEQYF

V gene: TRBV7-3
CDR3 protein: CASSPRGRGWNEQFF

V gene: TRBV6-5
CDR3 protein: CASRGLSYNEQFF

V gene: TRBV7-8
CDR3 protein: CASSLWAGFGQPQHF

V gene: TRBV5-1
CDR3 protein: CASSLLRPGDTGELFF

V gene: TRBV5-6
CDR3 protein: CASAGGLTYEQYF

V gene: TRBV11-1
CDR3 protein: CASSRFSFGGYTF

V gene: TRBV4-1
CDR3 protein: CASSQDTTGPFEETQYF

V gene: TRBV10-3
CDR3 protein: CAISASDSTDTQYF

V gene: TRBV30
CDR3 protein: CAFTTASTDTQYF

V gene: TRBV14
CDR3 protein: CASSQDRGFGGTNEKLFF

V gene: TRBV10-1
CDR3 protein: CASSERGAPGELFF